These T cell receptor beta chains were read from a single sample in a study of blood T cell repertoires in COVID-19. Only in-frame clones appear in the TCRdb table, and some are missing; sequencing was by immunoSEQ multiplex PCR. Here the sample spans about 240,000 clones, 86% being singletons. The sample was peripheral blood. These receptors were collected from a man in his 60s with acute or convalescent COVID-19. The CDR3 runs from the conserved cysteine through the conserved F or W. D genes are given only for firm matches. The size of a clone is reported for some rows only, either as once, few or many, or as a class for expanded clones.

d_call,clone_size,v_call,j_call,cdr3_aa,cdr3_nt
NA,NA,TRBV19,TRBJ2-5,CASSRLNAQQETQYF,TGTGCCAGTAGTAGACTGAACGCCCAGCAAGAGACCCAGTACTTC
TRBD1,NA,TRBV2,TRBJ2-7,CASSVNRNRGRVYEQYF,TGTGCCAGCAGTGTCAACAGGAACAGGGGGCGAGTCTACGAGCAGTACTTC
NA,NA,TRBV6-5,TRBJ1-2,CASSFHRDRDYGYTF,TGTGCCAGCAGTTTCCACAGGGACCGGGACTATGGCTACACCTTC
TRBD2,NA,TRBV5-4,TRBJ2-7,CASSLAGRADEQYF,TGTGCCAGCAGCCTAGCCGGGAGGGCGGACGAGCAGTACTTC
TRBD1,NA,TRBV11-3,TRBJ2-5,CASSSSYGQGQETQYF,TGTGCCAGCAGCTCCAGTTATGGACAGGGACAAGAGACCCAGTACTTC
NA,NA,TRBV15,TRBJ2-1,CATSRVLHYEQFF,TGTGCCACCAGCAGAGTACTCCATTATGAGCAGTTCTTC
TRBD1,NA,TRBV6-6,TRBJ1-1,CASTVRQGQTEAFF,TGTGCCAGCACCGTAAGACAGGGGCAAACTGAAGCTTTCTTT
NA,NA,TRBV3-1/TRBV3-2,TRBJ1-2,CASSQDPQGIYGYTF,TGTGCCAGCAGCCAAGACCCACAGGGCATCTATGGCTACACCTTC
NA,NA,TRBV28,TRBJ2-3,CASSFRDTQYF,TGTGCCAGCAGTTTCAGGGATACGCAGTATTTT
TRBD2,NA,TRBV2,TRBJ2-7,CASSDHGLAGGTQYF,TGTGCCAGCAGTGATCATGGACTAGCGGGAGGTACGCAGTACTTC
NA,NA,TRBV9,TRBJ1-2,CASSVVGGSGYTF,TGTGCCAGCAGCGTCGTGGGGGGGAGCGGCTACACCTTC
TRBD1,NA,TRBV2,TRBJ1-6,CASSDLGQGNSPLHF,TGTGCCAGCAGTGACTTGGGACAGGGAAATTCACCCCTCCACTTT
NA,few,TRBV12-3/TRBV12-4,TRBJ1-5,CASSLAQDQPQHF,TGTGCCAGCAGTTTAGCCCAGGATCAGCCCCAGCATTTT
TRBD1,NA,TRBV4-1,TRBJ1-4,CASSQEGRQGEKLFF,TGCGCCAGCAGCCAAGAAGGCCGACAGGGTGAAAAACTGTTTTTT
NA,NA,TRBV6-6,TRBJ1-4,CASSYGDSGEKLFF,TGTGCCAGCAGTTACGGGGACTCGGGTGAAAAACTGTTTTTT
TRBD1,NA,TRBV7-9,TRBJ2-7,CASSDPGQPYEQYF,TGTGCCAGCAGCGACCCGGGACAGCCCTACGAGCAGTACTTC
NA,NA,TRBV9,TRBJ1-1,CASSPQGFEAFF,TGTGCCAGCAGCCCTCAGGGGTTTGAAGCTTTCTTT
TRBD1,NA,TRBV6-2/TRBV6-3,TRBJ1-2,CASSYQGALGYTF,TGTGCCAGCAGTTACCAGGGGGCGCTCGGCTACACCTTC
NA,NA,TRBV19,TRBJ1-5,CASSMTGGYQPQHF,TGTGCCAGTAGTATGACGGGAGGATATCAGCCCCAGCATTTT
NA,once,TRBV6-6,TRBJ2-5,CASSYSGPGYQETQYF,TGTGCCAGCAGTTACTCAGGGCCAGGGTATCAAGAGACCCAGTACTTC
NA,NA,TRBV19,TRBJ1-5,CASSSGPEPQHF,TGTGCCAGTAGTAGCGGGCCCGAGCCCCAGCATTTT
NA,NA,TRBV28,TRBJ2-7,CASNLDSAYEQYF,TGTGCCAGCAACCTAGACAGCGCCTACGAGCAGTACTTC
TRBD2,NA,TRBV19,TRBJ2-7,CASRSSGSSYEQYF,TGTGCCAGTAGGTCTAGCGGGAGCTCCTACGAGCAGTACTTC
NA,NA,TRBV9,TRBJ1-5,CASSVGGSHQPQHF,TGTGCCAGCAGCGTAGGCGGATCCCATCAGCCCCAGCATTTT
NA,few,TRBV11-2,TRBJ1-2,CASSLVVSQGLKINYGYTF,TGTGCCAGCAGCTTAGTCGTGAGTCAGGGCCTCAAGATAAACTATGGCTACACCTTC
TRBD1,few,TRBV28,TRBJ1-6,CASSQSQRTGWFSPLHF,TGTGCCAGCAGCCAAAGCCAGCGGACAGGGTGGTTTTCACCCCTCCACTTT
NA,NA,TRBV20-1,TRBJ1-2,CSAPQPDGYTF,TGCAGTGCTCCCCAACCAGATGGCTACACCTTC
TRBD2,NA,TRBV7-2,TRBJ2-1,CASSLRTSGTLNNEQFF,TGTGCCAGCAGCCTGCGGACTAGCGGGACCCTAAACAATGAGCAGTTCTTC
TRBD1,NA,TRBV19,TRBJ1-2,CASSTGQGYGYTF,TGTGCCAGTAGTACGGGACAGGGATATGGCTACACCTTC
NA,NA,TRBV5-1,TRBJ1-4,CASSSDSFNEKLFF,TGCGCCAGCAGCTCGGACAGTTTTAATGAAAAACTGTTTTTT
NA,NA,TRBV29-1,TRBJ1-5,CSVAGFGNQPQHF,TGCAGCGTTGCAGGGTTTGGCAATCAGCCCCAGCATTTT
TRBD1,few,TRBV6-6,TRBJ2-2,CASSGTGNTGELFF,TGTGCCAGCAGCGGGACAGGGAACACCGGGGAGCTGTTTTTT
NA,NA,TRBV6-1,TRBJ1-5,CASSVTSGGSGQPQHF,TGTGCCAGCAGTGTGACATCGGGAGGGTCGGGACAGCCCCAGCATTTT
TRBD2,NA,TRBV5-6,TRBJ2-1,CASSFGTSALNEQFF,TGTGCCAGCAGCTTCGGGACTAGCGCCCTCAACGAGCAGTTCTTC
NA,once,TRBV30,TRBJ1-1,CAWRKHLNTEAFF,TGTGCCTGGAGGAAACACCTGAACACTGAAGCTTTCTTT
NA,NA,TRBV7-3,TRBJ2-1,CASSFPGSDRQFF,TGTGCCAGCAGCTTCCCCGGGTCGGATCGGCAGTTCTTC
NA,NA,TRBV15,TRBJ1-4,CATSRELDEKLFF,TGTGCCACCAGCAGAGAACTTGATGAAAAACTGTTTTTT
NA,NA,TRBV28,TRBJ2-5,CASSLTRTGRAKETQYF,TGTGCCAGCAGTCTAACGCGCACAGGGCGAGCAAAAGAGACCCAGTACTTC
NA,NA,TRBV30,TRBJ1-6,CACPGGINSPLHF,TGTGCCTGCCCGGGGGGGATTAATTCACCCCTCCACTTT
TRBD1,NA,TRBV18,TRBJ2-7,CASSPGTGNEQYF,TGTGCCAGCTCACCGGGGACAGGGAACGAGCAGTACTTC
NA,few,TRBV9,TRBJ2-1,CASSPQPLEGGAYNEQFF,TGTGCCAGCAGCCCCCAGCCGTTGGAAGGAGGGGCCTACAATGAGCAGTTCTTC
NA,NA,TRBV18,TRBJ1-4,CASSPNSPDNEKLFF,TGTGCCAGCTCACCAAACAGCCCCGATAATGAAAAACTGTTTTTT
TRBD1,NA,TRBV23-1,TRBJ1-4,CASSQSVTGGNEKLFF,TGCGCCAGCAGTCAATCGGTGACAGGGGGGAATGAAAAACTGTTTTTT
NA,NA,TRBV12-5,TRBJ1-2,CASGLTTPGIGYTF,TGTGCTAGTGGTTTGACCACGCCAGGGATCGGCTACACCTTC
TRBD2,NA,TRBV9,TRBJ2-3,CASSPRLAVTSTDTQYF,TGTGCCAGCAGCCCTCGACTAGCGGTTACTAGCACAGATACGCAGTATTTT
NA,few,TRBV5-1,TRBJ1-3,CASSLLGAGNTIYF,TGCGCCAGCAGCTTGCTGGGGGCAGGAAACACCATATATTTT
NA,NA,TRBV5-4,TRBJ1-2,CASSPRTGNYGYTF,TGTGCCAGCAGCCCCCGAACAGGAAACTATGGCTACACCTTC
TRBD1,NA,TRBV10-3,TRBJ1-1,CATGQGLNTEAFF,TGTGCCACCGGACAGGGCCTGAACACTGAAGCTTTCTTT
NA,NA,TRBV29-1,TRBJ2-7,CSVAIESYEQYF,TGCAGCGTTGCGATAGAATCCTACGAGCAGTACTTC
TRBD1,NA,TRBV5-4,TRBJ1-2,CASSFLDRTNYGYTF,TGTGCCAGCAGCTTCCTGGACAGGACCAACTATGGCTACACCTTC
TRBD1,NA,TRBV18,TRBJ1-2,CASSPQTGGAGYGYTF,TGTGCCAGCTCCCCACAAACAGGGGGCGCTGGGTATGGCTACACCTTC
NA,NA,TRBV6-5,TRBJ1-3,CASRIRNTIYF,TGTGCCAGCAGAATTCGGAACACCATATATTTT
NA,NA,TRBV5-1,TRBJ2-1,CASSLAGSGPNEQFF,TGCGCCAGCAGCTTGGCGGGATCAGGACCCAATGAGCAGTTCTTC
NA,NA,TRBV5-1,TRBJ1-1,CASSLAGWQFEAFF,TGCGCCAGCAGCTTGGCGGGGTGGCAGTTTGAAGCTTTCTTT
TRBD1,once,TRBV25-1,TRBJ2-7,CASTRTGDHEQYF,TGTGCCAGCACCCGTACAGGGGACCACGAGCAGTACTTC